These 9 T cell receptor beta chains originate from one sample sequenced in a study of shared clonotypes between healthy human individuals. Terminally differentiated effector memory CD45RA+ cells were excluded from the naive CD8 cells, which were CD45RO-negative and positively selected for CCR7. Profiled with immunoSEQ multiplex PCR; TCRdb holds only in-frame clones, not every one. The sample includes 2 million to 2.5 million clones, approximately 94% of them seen just once. Source material: naive CD8+ T cells from PBMCs. These receptors were taken from a young man in good health. Some clones in this sample may be carry-over from other donors' samples.

This chain connects TRBV6-1 to TRBJ1-5, with D perhaps TRBD1 (6 bases). V gave up 8 bases and J gave up 1 base, with 12 bases separating them. The CDR3 spans 14 residues. Looked up from germline, CDR1 is MNHNS and CDR2 is SASEGT. Here the CDR3 reads CASDRTGSNQPQHF. CDR3 DNA sequence: TGTGCCAGCGACAGGACTGGAAGCAATCAGCCCCAGCATTTT.

This chain joins TRBV29-1 and TRBJ1-2, with TRBD1 matching over 8 bases. The CDR3 extends over 14 amino acids. Germline trimming cut 1 base from V and 2 bases from J; bases unmatched to any gene: 3. Germline CDR1 reads SQVTM; CDR2 reads ANQGSEA. The CDR3 DNA reads as TGCAGCGTTGAAGGACAGGGGATCAACTATGGCTACACCTTC. Its protein is CSVEGQGINYGYTF.

This clone was observed once. The rearrangement links TRBV5-7 to TRBJ2-1, with D possibly being TRBD2 (5 bases). TRBV5-7 is known as an ORF, though its function is uncertain. The CDR3 runs to 16 residues. V lost 0 bases, J lost 6 bases, and 16 bases lay in between. The CDR3 sequence: CASSLEAGTVGNEQFF. The CDR3 DNA is TGTGCCAGCAGCTTGGAGGCGGGTACGGTCGGCAATGAGCAGTTCTTC.

The chain employs TRBV7-2 and TRBJ2-3, with a weak D call TRBD2 (6 bases). The germline V gene encodes CDR1 SGHTA and CDR2 FQGNSA. The CDR3 spans 16 residues. V was shortened by 1 base and J by 3 bases, with 14 bases between the two germline ends. The CDR3 loop is CASSLGDSRVTDTQYF. DNA of the CDR3: TGTGCCAGCAGCTTAGGGGACTCACGAGTAACAGATACGCAGTATTTT.

The V call is TRBV10-3, the J call TRBJ1-2; tentatively, D is TRBD1 (5 bases). Trimming removed 2 bases at V and 6 bases at J, with 19 bases between. This CDR3 spans 16 amino acids. The germline V gene has CDR1 ENHRY and CDR2 SYGVKD. CDR3 in DNA: TGTGCCATCAGTGAGGGATCCGGGACGGAATTACATGGCTACACCTTC. Protein sequence: CAISEGSGTELHGYTF.

The J gene is TRBJ2-7, the V gene TRBV9, with 9 bases lining up with TRBD2. CDR1 and CDR2 from the germline V gene are SGDLS and YYNGEE. V lost 3 bases, J lost 2 bases, and 9 bases stayed unmatched. CDR3 length: 16 amino acids. In DNA, the CDR3 is TGTGCCAGCAGCGGTGGGCGAACTAGCGGGCCCTACGAGCAGTACTTC. It encodes CASSGGRTSGPYEQYF.

The chain employs TRBV9 and TRBJ2-7; no firm D call. V lost 2 bases, J lost 2 bases, and 11 bases lay in between. Germline V lookup: CDR1 SGDLS, CDR2 YYNGEE. This CDR3 comprises 14 residues. The DNA for the CDR3 is TGTGCCAGCAGCGTCTCCGGGCAGACCTACGAGCAGTACTTC. Translated, it gives CASSVSGQTYEQYF.

The chain is built from TRBV6-1 and TRBJ1-2; D uncertain. The length of the CDR3 is 16 residues. CDR1 is MNHNS, CDR2 SASEGT, per germline. V was cut by 2 bases and J by 1 base, with 14 bases left in between. The DNA of the CDR3 is TGTGCCAGCAGTGAAAGTTGGTCAGACCTTAACTATGGCTACACCTTC. This sequence encodes CASSESWSDLNYGYTF.

This chain's CDR3 is CASSQQTSGRAIMGQYF. DNA of the CDR3: TGCGCCAGCAGCCAACAAACTAGCGGGAGGGCCATCATGGGGCAGTATTTT. The chain has TRBV4-1 and TRBJ2-3; 13 bases agree with TRBD2. In germline, CDR1 is MGHRA, CDR2 YSYEKL. J lost 11 bases, V lost 2 bases, and 13 bases had no gene match. This CDR3 comprises 17 residues.